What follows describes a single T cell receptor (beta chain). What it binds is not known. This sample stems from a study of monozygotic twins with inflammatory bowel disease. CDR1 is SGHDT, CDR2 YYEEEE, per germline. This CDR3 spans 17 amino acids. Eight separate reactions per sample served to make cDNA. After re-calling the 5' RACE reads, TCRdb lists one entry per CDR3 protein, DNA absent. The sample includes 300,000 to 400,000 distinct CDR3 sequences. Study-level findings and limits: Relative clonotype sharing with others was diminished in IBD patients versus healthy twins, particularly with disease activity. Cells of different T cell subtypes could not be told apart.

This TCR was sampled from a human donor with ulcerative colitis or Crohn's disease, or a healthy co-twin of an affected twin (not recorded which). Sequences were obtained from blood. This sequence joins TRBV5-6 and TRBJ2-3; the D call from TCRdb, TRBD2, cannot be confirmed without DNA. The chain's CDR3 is CASSSITGTTGPDTQYF. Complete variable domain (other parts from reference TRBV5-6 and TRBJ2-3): DAGVTQSPTHLIKTRGQQVTLRCSPKSGHDTVSWYQQALGQGPQFIFQYYEEEERQRGNFPDRFSGHQFPNYSSELNVNALLLGDSALYLCASSSITGTTGPDTQYFGPGTRLTVL.